This is a list of T cell receptor beta chains from one sample in a study of blood T cell repertoires in COVID-19. Libraries were prepared by immunoSEQ multiplex PCR; TCRdb keeps only in-frame clonotypes and omits some of them. The top ten clones hold around 5.9% of a sample with fewer than 250,000 clones, about 88% of them seen once. Sequencing input: peripheral blood. The receptor set was obtained from a woman aged 40 to 50 who had recovered from COVID-19. Both conserved end residues are part of each CDR3.

v_call,j_call,cdr3_aa
TRBV24-1,TRBJ1-1,CATSEDTGRAFF
TRBV18,TRBJ1-5,CASSPTGLNGQPQHF
TRBV18,TRBJ1-1,CASYRVNTEAFF
TRBV27,TRBJ2-1,CASSLDRGHGEQFF
TRBV11-2,TRBJ1-1,CASSYTVMNTEAFF
TRBV11-3,TRBJ2-1,CASSPGGAHDNEQFF
TRBV6-5,TRBJ2-1,CASKWRPSYNEQFF
TRBV6-2/TRBV6-3,TRBJ1-2,CASSPRTGGSPVHTF
TRBV11-2,TRBJ2-3,CASSLGTSGLTSTDTQYF
TRBV6-6,TRBJ2-2,CASRPKRVSDTGELFF
TRBV13,TRBJ2-7,CASSLEGGSSYEQYF
TRBV18,TRBJ1-2,CASSPTQDRDGYTF
TRBV5-1,TRBJ2-1,CASSLFPSVTYNEQFF
TRBV28,TRBJ2-7,CASTDSFSYEQYF
TRBV29-1,TRBJ1-1,CSATGQANTEAFF
TRBV6-2/TRBV6-3,TRBJ2-7,CASSYPRLATYEQYF
TRBV7-2,TRBJ1-2,CASPAGGKHGYTF
TRBV7-3,TRBJ2-1,CASSPAAGGPQTYNEQFF
TRBV7-9,TRBJ2-7,CASSSTLLVSYEQYF
TRBV11-1,TRBJ2-7,CASSPLGQGIDEQYF
TRBV5-1,TRBJ2-5,CASSLGTSGPTAETQYF
TRBV12-2,TRBJ2-7,CASRPRLGGTSGRARPTYEQYF
TRBV7-2,TRBJ2-7,CASSTTARGGEQYF
TRBV2,TRBJ2-7,CASTLDRHYEQYF